The source of this TCR beta chain is a study of human thymus T cells. Profiled with immunoSEQ multiplex PCR; TCRdb holds only in-frame clones, not every one. Among some 72,000 clones listed, 96% were seen once. Thymus specimens were resections from corrective heart surgery. The CDR3 sequence is 17 residues long. The chain uses TRBV21-1 and TRBJ2-1; no DNA check was done on the table's D call, TRBD2. TRBV21-1 is flagged as a pseudogene. The receptor was isolated from a boy under two years old with a congenital heart defect but otherwise immunologically healthy. The source material was thymus tissue. Here the CDR3 DNA reads TGTGCCAGCAGCAACCCCTCCCTAGCCAGCTCCTACAATGAGCAGTTCTTC. This codes for CASSNPSLASSYNEQFF.